This T cell receptor (beta chain) was observed in a study of spatial heterogeneity in lung cancer. On each TCR cDNA molecule, a unique molecular identifier was present. TCRdb called the 5' RACE reads again in MiXCR, with one record for every CDR3 protein. Of more than 30,000 distinct CDR3 sequences in the sample, approximately 5.2% were seen once. The V gene's germline CDR1 is SGHNT and CDR2 YYREEE (reference sequence). The V and J ends lost 4 bases and 2 bases, in that order; junction bases with no gene match: 3. This CDR3 has 15 amino acids. Described time point: sample taken at primary tumor resection.

The sequenced sample was PBMCs, obtained at surgery. The V gene is TRBV5-4, the J gene TRBJ2-5; 12 bases map to TRBD2. This TCR derives from a female donor with early-stage non-small cell lung cancer. In DNA, the CDR3 is TGTGCCAGCAGCCGTCTAGCGGGGGGGCAAGAGACCCAGTACTTC. Its protein is CASSRLAGGQETQYF.